This T cell receptor beta chain was obtained from a study of cytomegalovirus exposure and HLA in healthy donors. Study findings and constraints: As a later analysis revealed, most CMV-associated TCR beta chains appeared HLA-restricted.

V lost 2 bases and J 10 bases, leaving 18 bases between the germline ends. CDR1 is GTSNPN and CDR2 is SVGIG in the germline V gene (reference sequence). The CDR3 is 13 amino acids. The PCR was carried out with 60 Vbeta primers and 13 Jbeta primers. The table came from immunoSEQ multiplex PCR; TCRdb's copy has only in-frame clones and leaves some out. Found here are about 200,000 clones, over 65% of them singletons; the top ten hold around a sixth. As concerns this clone: Its cognate antigen is unknown.

This sequence joins TRBV30 and TRBJ2-7; possible D gene TRBD2, 5 bases. Sequencing input: PBMCs. This TCR was recovered from a man between 40 and 49 years old in good health and CMV-seronegative. DNA of the CDR3: TGTGCCTGGAGTCTCAGTACACTGGGAGAACAGTACTTC. This translates into CAWSLSTLGEQYF.